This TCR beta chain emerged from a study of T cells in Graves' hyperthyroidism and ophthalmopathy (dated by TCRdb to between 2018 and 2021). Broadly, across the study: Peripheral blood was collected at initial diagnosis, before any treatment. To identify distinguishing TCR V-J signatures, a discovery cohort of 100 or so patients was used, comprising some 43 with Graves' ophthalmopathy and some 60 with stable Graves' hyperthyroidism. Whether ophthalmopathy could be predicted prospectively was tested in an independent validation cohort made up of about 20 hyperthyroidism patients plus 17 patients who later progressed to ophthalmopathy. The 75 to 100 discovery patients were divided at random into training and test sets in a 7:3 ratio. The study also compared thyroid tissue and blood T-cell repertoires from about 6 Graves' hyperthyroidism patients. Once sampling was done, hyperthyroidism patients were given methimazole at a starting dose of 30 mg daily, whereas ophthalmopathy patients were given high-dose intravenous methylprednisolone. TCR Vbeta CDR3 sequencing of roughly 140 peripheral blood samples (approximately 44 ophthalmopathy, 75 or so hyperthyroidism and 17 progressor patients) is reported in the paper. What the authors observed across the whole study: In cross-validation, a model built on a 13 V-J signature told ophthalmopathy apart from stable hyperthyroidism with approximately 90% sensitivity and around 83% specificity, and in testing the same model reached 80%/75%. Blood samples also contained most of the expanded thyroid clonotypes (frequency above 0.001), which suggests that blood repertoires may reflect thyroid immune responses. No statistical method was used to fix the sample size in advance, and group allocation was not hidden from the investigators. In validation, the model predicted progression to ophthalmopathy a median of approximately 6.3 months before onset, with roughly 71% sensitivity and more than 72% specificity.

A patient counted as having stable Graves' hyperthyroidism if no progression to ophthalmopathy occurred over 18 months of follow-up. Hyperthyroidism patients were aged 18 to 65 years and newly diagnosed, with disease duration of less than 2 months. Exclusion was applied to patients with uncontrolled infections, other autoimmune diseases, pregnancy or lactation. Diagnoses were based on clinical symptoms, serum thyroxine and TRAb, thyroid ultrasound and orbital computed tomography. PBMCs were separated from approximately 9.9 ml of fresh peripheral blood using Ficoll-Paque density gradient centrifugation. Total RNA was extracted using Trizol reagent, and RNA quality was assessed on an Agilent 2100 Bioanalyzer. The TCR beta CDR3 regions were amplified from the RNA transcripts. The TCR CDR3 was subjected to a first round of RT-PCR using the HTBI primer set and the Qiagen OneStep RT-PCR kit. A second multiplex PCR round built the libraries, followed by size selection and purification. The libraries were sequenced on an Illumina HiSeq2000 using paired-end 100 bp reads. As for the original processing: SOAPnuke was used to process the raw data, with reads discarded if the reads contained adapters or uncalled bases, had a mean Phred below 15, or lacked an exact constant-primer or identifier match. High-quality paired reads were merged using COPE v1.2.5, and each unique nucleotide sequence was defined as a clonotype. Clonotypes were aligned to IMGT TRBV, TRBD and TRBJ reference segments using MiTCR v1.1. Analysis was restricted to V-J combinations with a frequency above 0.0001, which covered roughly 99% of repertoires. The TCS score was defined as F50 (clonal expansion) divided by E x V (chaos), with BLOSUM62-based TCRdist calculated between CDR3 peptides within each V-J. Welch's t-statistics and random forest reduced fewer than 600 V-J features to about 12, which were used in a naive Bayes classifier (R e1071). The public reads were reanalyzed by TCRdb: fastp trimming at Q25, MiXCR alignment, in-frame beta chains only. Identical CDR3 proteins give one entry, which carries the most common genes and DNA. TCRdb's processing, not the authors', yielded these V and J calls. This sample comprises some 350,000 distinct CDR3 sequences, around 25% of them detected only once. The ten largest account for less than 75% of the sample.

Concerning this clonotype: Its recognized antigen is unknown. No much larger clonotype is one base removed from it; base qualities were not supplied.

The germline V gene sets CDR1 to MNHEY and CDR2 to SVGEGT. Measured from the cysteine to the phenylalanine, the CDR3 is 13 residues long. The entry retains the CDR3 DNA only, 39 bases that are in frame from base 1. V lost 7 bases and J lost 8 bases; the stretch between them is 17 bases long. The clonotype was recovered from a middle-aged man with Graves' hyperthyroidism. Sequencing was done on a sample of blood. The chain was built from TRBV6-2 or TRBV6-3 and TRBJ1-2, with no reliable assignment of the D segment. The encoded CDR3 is CASIPKGFGGYTF. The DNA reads TGTGCCAGCATCCCCAAAGGTTTCGGGGGCTACACCTTC.